What follows describes a single T cell receptor (beta chain). This clonotype was seen ten or more times. The antigen it binds to is not known. No clone much larger than this one lies a single base away; base qualities are absent. What this sample's treatment or condition label stands for: live attenuated yellow fever vaccine strain. At each blood-draw timepoint, two biological replicates of bulk PBMCs were collected. PBMCs were isolated from peripheral blood using a standard Ficoll-Paque protocol. TriZol was used to extract RNA from bulk PBMCs, CD4 and CD8 fractions, and dextramer-positive and dextramer-negative fractions. Taken from cysteine to phenylalanine, the CDR3 has 13 residues. Here the CDR3 DNA is all that survives: 39 bases in frame from base 1. V and J are truncated by 10 bases and 3 bases respectively, leaving an intervening sequence of 15 bases. This entry is derived from a study of T cells after yellow fever vaccination (dated by TCRdb to between 2018 and 2021). Looking at the study overall: Libraries from fractions with low cell numbers were prepared with the SMART-Seq v4 Ultra Low Input RNA kit. To follow T-cell clones before and after both primary and booster YFV17D yellow fever vaccination, bulk TCR alpha and beta repertoires underwent longitudinal sequencing. Two healthy male donors, one aged 18 to 29 and one aged 30 to 40 years, made up the cohort. Blood samples were taken at several timepoints before and after primary and secondary immunization, and bulk PBMC replicates and cell subsets were isolated. The paper's findings and limits, for the study overall: Most clones expanded after primary vaccination (around 96% of CD4 and approximately 86% of CD8) were re-detected after the booster, suggesting that broad memory maintenance occurred. Computational filtering was needed because FACS-sorted repertoires could contain abundant contaminating clonotypes from the bulk population. The study included only a couple of donors, which limits how far the findings can be generalized. A small fraction of clonotypes showed up in both the CD4 and CD8 compartments, probably as a result of convergent recombination. The secondary T-cell response was found to be weaker but faster than the primary response, with a peak reached on day 5 rather than on day 15.

Synthesis of TCR cDNA relied on 5'RACE template switching, a step that introduced a universal primer site along with unique molecular identifiers. cDNA synthesis was primed from both the TCR alpha and TCR beta constant segments. Libraries were amplified in two PCR steps, with sample barcodes and sequencing adapters added in the second step. Sequencing of the libraries was done on either Illumina HiSeq 2500 (2x100 bp) or NovaSeq (2x150 bp). Per the original workflow: Reads were demultiplexed and collapsed into UMI consensus sequences with MIGEC, and V(D)J alignment was performed with MiXCR. Using edgeR on replicate PBMC samples, clonotypes were called vaccine-responding if FDR was below 0.01 and the log2 fold change was above 5 up to day 15. Bulk clonotypes were assigned CD4 or CD8 identity according to which sequenced CD4 or CD8 repertoire held them at higher abundance. TCRdb reanalyzed the raw reads on its own, using fastp at Q25 for trimming and MiXCR for clone calling, and kept in-frame beta chains. Each CDR3 protein appears once, grouped with its most common genes and DNA. The V and J calls and clone size come from TCRdb's table, not from the authors' own analysis. In all, the sample holds about 300,000 distinct CDR3 sequences, and approximately 7% of those were seen once. The top ten clonotypes cover roughly a sixth of the sample.

Recombination connected TRBV12-3 or TRBV12-4 to TRBJ2-5, and possibly TRBD1, on 5 matching bases. This specimen consisted of PBMCs, obtained approximately 47 days after the first yellow fever vaccination. This TCR was sampled from a man between 18 and 35 years old who received the YFV17D yellow fever vaccine. The nucleotide sequence is given as TGTGCCACCAACGGACAAGCCAAAGAGACCCAGTACTTC. Its translation reads: CATNGQAKETQYF.